The 8 T cell receptor beta chains given below trace back to one sample, sequenced in a study of OX40 agonist ivuxolimab in advanced cancers. Clones were sequenced by immunoSEQ multiplex PCR, and TCRdb holds only the in-frame ones, with some missing. This table holds about 72,000 clones, roughly nine tenths found once. The specimen was CD4+ or CD8+ T cells sorted from blood, collected in a trial of the OX40 agonist ivuxolimab. The receptors originated from an adult with an advanced solid tumor such as melanoma, head and neck, liver or kidney cancer.

V usage is TRBV5-1 and J usage is TRBJ2-6, with TRBD1 matching 10 bases. Germline values: CDR1 SGHRS, CDR2 YFSETQ. The CDR3 spans 17 residues. After removal of 4 bases from V and 0 bases from J, the junction contained 4 bases not matched to a gene. The CDR3 protein is CASSSGTGVSGANVLTF. Here the CDR3 DNA reads TGCGCCAGCAGCAGCGGGACAGGGGTCTCTGGGGCCAACGTCCTGACTTTC.

In its sample, this clone was seen a few times. The rearrangement joins TRBV6-1 to TRBJ2-7; the D gene is possibly TRBD2 (7 bases). CDR1 and CDR2 (germline): MNHNS, SASEGT. V lost 4 bases and J lost 6, with 22 bases in between. This CDR3 comprises 16 residues. CDR3 sequence: CASSVGPRGEGVEQYF. The CDR3 nucleotides are TGTGCCAGCAGTGTAGGGCCTCGTGGGGAGGGGGTCGAGCAGTACTTC.

The V and J genes are TRBV19 and TRBJ1-1; D is unresolved. V lost 7 bases, J lost 1 base, and 22 bases lay in between. Germline V gene sequence: CDR1 LNHDA, CDR2 SQIVND (reference sequence). This CDR3 is built from 17 residues. CDR3 region: CASTPRGGNKPNTEAFF. CDR3 DNA: TGTGCCAGTACCCCCCGAGGTGGCAACAAACCGAACACTGAAGCTTTCTTT.

V and J are TRBV15 and TRBJ1-1; D not certain. Per the germline V gene, CDR1 is LNHNV and CDR2 is YYDKDF (reference sequence). With 8 bases removed from V and 4 bases from J, the gap between germline ends came to 14 bases. The CDR3 is 13 amino acids. The CDR3 spells CATSRAAGTEAFF. Here the CDR3 DNA reads TGTGCCACCTCCCGCGCCGCGGGCACTGAAGCTTTCTTT.

The chain uses TRBV27 and TRBJ2-3, with TRBD2 as a possible D gene (6 bases). This CDR3 contains 15 residues. Trimming removed 5 bases at V and 4 bases at J, with 16 bases between. Per the germline V gene, CDR1 is MNHEY and CDR2 is SMNVEV (reference sequence). The CDR3 here is CASSPGGGFPDTQYF. The CDR3 bases are TGTGCCAGCAGTCCCGGTGGGGGGTTTCCAGATACGCAGTATTTT.

V gene TRBV7-9 combines with J gene TRBJ1-4, with TRBD1 matching 8 bases. Trimming took 2 bases from V and 7 from J; bases not matched to a gene: 6. The CDR3 is 15 amino acids. The germline V gene encodes CDR1 SEHNR and CDR2 FQNEAQ (reference sequence). DNA for the CDR3: TGTGCCAGCAGCTTAACCCAGGGGGCAAGTGAAAAACTGTTTTTT. As protein: CASSLTQGASEKLFF.

This chain connects TRBV7-3 to TRBJ2-1; D may be TRBD2 (6 bases). The CDR3 is 15 amino acids. Germline CDR1 reads SGHTA; CDR2 reads FQGTGA. Between the trimmed V and J ends, which lost 3 bases and 9 bases, there was a span of 18 bases. The CDR3 spells CASSFTGTGRGEQFF. CDR3 DNA: TGTGCCAGCAGCTTCACCGGGACTGGGCGGGGTGAGCAGTTCTTC.

The chain recombines TRBV10-1 with TRBJ1-1; D may be TRBD1 (5 bases). From germline, CDR1 is WNHNN and CDR2 SYGVQD (reference sequence). V lost 6 bases and J 3 bases, leaving 11 bases between the germline ends. The CDR3 covers 13 residues. The CDR3 protein is CASSSKGDTEAFF. The CDR3 DNA follows: TGCGCCAGCAGCTCCAAAGGGGACACTGAAGCTTTCTTT.